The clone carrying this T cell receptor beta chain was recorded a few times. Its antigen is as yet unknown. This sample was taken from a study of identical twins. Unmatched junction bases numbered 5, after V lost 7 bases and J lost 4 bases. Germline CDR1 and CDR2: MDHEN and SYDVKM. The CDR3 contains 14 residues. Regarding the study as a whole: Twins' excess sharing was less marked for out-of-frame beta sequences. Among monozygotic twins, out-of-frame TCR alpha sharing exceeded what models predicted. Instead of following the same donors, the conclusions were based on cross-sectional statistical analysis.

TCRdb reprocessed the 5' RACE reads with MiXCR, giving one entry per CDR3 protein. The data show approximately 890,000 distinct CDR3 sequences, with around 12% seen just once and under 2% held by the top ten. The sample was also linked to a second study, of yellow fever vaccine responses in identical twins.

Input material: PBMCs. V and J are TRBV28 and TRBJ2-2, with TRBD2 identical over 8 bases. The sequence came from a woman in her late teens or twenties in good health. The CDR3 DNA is TGTGCCAGCAACATAGCGGGATCCACCGGGGAGCTGTTTTTT. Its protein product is CASNIAGSTGELFF.